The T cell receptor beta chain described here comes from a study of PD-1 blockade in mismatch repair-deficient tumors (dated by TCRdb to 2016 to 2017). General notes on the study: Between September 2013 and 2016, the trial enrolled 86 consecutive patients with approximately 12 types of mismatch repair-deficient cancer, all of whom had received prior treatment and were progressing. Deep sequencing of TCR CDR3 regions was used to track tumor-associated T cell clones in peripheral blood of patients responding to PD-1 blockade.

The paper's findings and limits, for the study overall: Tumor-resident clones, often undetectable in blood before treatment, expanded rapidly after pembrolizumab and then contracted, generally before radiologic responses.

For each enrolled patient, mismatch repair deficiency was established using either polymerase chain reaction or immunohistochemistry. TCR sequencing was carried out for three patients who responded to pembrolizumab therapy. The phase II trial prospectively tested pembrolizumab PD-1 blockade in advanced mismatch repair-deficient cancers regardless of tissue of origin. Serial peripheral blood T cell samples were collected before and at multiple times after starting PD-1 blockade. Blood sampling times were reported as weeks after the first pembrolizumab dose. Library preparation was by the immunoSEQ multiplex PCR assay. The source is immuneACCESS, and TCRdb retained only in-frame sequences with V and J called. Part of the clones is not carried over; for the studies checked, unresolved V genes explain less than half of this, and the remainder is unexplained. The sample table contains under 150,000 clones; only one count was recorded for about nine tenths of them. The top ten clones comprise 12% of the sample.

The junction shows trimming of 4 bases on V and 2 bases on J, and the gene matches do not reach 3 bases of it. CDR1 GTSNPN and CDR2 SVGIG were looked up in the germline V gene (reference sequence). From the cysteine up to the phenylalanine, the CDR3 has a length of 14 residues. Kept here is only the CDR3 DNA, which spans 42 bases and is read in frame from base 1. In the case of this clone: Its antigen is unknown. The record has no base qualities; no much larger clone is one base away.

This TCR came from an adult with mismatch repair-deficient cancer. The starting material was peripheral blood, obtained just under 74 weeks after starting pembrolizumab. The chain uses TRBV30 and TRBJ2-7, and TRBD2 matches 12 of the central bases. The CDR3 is CAWMLAGGPYEQYF. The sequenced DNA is TGTGCCTGGATGCTAGCGGGAGGGCCCTACGAGCAGTACTTC.